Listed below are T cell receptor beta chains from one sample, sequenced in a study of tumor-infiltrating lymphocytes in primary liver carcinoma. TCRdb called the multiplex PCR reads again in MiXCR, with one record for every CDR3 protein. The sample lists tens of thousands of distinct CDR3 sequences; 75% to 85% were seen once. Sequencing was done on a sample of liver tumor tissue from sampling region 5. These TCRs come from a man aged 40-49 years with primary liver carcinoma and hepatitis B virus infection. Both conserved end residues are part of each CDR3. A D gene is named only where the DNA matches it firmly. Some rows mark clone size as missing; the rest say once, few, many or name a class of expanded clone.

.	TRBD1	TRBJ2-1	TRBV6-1	TGTGCCAGCGAGGACAGGGCGTCCTACAATGAGCAGTTCTTC	CASEDRASYNEQFF
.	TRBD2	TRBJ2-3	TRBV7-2	TGTGCCAGCAGCTCCCAGCGGGGTGGAGATACGCAGTATTTT	CASSSQRGGDTQYF
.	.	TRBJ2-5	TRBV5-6	TGTGACAGCAGCTTCGACCGAGAGACCCGGTACTTC	CDSSFDRETRYF
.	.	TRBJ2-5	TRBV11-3	TGTGACGGCAGCTGGGAATCCCAAGAGACCCAGTACTTC	CDGSWESQETQYF
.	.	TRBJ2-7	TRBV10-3	TGTGCAATCGGTGAGGCCCGTACAGGAGAGTACGAGCAGTACTTC	CAIGEARTGEYEQYF
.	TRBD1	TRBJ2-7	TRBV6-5	TGTGCCAGCCCCTTCGGGACAGGGCATAACGAGCAGTACTTC	CASPFGTGHNEQYF
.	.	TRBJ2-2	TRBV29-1	TGCAGCGCTCGGGACAATAGGATCACCGGGGAGCTATTTTTT	CSARDNRITGELFF
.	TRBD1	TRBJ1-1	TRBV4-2	TGTGCCAGCATCCAAGAGTACGGACAGGGTTTTTGGACTGATGCTCTCTTT	CASIQEYGQGFWTDALF
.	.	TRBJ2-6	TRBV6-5	TGTGCCAGCAGTGGAGTCTCTGGGACCAACGCCCTGACTTTC	CASSGVSGTNALTF
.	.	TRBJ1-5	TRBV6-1	TGTGCCAGCAGTGAGGGGGAGTCCGATCATCCCCAACATTTT	CASSEGESDHPQHF
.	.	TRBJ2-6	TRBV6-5	TGTGCCAGCAGTTACACAGAGGGCTCTGTAGCCAACGTCCTGACTTTC	CASSYTEGSVANVLTF
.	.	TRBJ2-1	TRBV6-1	TGTGCCAGTAGTTTCGGGACCCCAGGCAATGAGCAGTTCTTC	CASSFGTPGNEQFF
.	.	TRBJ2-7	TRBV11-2	TGTGCCAGCAGCTCAGGCAGCGTGGGCGAGCACTACTTC	CASSSGSVGEHYF
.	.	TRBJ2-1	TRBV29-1	TGCAGTACCCGCCCAGGGGTGAATGAGCAGTTCTTC	CSTRPGVNEQFF
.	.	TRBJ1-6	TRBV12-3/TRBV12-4	TGTGCCGGTAGCCTGGGGCAGGGTGAAGGACCCCTCCACTTT	CAGSLGQGEGPLHF
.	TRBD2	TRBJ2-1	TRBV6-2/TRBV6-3	TGTGCCAGCAGGCCCGGACTAGCAGACGTCTACAATGAGCAGTTCTTC	CASRPGLADVYNEQFF
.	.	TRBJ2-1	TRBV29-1	TGTAGCGCCCACCCAAGGGGGAATGAGCAGTTCTTC	CSAHPRGNEQFF
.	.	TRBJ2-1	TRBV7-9	TGTGCCAGCAACTTACCATATCAGGGGCCTGAAACAAATGAGCAATTCTTC	CASNLPYQGPETNEQFF
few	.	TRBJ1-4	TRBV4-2	TGTGCCAGCGGCCAAGAGGCTTACACAACGACTAATGAAAAACTGTTTTTT	CASGQEAYTTTNEKLFF
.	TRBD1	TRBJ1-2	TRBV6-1	TGTGCCAGCAGCGAGTGGCAGGGGGGTGATGTCTGCACCTTC	CASSEWQGGDVCTF
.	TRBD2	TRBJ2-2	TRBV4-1	TGCGCCAGCAGCCCCGGCGGACTAGCGATCACCGGGGAGCTGTTTTTT	CASSPGGLAITGELFF
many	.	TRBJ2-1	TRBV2	TGTGCCACCGACTCAGGAGGGGAGCAGTTCTTC	CATDSGGEQFF
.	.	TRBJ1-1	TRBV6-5	TGTGTCAGCAGCGGGCAGTTCAACACTGAGGCTTTCTTT	CVSSGQFNTEAFF
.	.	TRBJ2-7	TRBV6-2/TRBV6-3	TGTGCTGGCAGTACAAATTCCTACGAGCAGTACTTC	CAGSTNSYEQYF
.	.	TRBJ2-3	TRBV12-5	TGTGTTAGTGCCGACCAACAAGGAGTGCATACGCAGTATTTT	CVSADQQGVHTQYF
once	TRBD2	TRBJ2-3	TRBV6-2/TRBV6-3	TGTGCCAGCAGTTACGTGGGGACTAGCTGGAGTGTCACAGATACGCAGTATTTT	CASSYVGTSWSVTDTQYF
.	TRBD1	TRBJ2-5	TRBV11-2	TGTGCCGGCAGTTTAACAGCAGGGGGCTTGGGGGAGACCCAGTACTTC	CAGSLTAGGLGETQYF
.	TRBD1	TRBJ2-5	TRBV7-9	TGTGCCAGCAGCCACCGGGACAGCCAAGTGACCCAGTGCTTC	CASSHRDSQVTQCF